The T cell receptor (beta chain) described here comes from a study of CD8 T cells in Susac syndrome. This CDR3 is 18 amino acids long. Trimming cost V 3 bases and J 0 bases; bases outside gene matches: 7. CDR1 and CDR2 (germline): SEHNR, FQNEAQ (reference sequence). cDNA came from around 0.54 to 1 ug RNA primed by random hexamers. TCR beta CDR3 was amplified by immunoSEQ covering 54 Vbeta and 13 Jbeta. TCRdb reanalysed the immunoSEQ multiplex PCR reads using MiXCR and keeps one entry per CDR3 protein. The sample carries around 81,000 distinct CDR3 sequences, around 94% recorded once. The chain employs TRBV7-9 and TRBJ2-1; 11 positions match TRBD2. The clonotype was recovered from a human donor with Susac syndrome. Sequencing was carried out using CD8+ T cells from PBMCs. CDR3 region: CASSFGTSGKSSYNEQFF. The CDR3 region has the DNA TGTGCCAGCAGCTTTGGGACTAGCGGCAAAAGCTCCTACAATGAGCAGTTCTTC.